One sample yielded the 8 T cell receptor beta chains listed below, sequenced in a study of cytomegalovirus exposure and HLA in healthy donors. Researchers ran the PCR with 60 Vbeta and 13 Jbeta primers. Here immunoSEQ multiplex PCR was the method, and the copy in TCRdb shows in-frame clones only, minus some. Found here are some 150,000 clones, 68% of them singletons; the top ten hold approximately 4.3%. Specimen: PBMCs. The receptors shown here come from a man aged 60-69 years in good health and CMV-seronegative.

V usage is TRBV7-9 and J usage is TRBJ1-6; D ambiguous. The germline V gene has CDR1 SEHNR and CDR2 FQNEAQ (reference sequence). CDR3 size: 14 residues. Between the trimmed V and J ends, which lost 3 bases and 5 bases, there was a span of 8 bases. The DNA for the CDR3 is TGTGCCAGCAGCTTTGACGGGGATAATTCACCCCTCCACTTT. Amino acids: CASSFDGDNSPLHF.

The sample holds one count of this clone. The genes are TRBV10-3 and TRBJ1-1; D perhaps matches TRBD1 (5 bases). CDR3 length: 14 amino acids. With 7 bases removed from V and 0 bases from J, the gap between germline ends came to 12 bases. CDR1 is ENHRY and CDR2 is SYGVKD in the germline V gene. The CDR3 protein is CAITMTVMNTEAFF. CDR3 sequence (DNA): TGTGCCATCACGATGACAGTAATGAACACTGAAGCTTTCTTT.

The rearrangement links TRBV5-1 to TRBJ2-2; possibly TRBD1 or TRBD2 for D (7 bases each). The germline CDR1 and CDR2 sequences are SGHRS and YFSETQ. The length of the CDR3 is 16 residues. Trimming cost V 4 bases and J 0 bases, with 13 bases left between them. DNA for the CDR3: TGCGCCAGCAGCGTGGGGGGGACAGCGAACACCGGGGAGCTGTTTTTT. Its protein product is CASSVGGTANTGELFF.

The chain joins TRBV5-4 to TRBJ2-7; perhaps TRBD1 as D (6 bases). CDR1 and CDR2 (germline): SGHNT, YYREEE (reference sequence). Trimming took off 1 base at V and 0 bases at J, with 11 bases between the two ends. The CDR3 spans 15 residues. CDR3 region: CASSLRQVSSYEQYF. The CDR3 nucleotides read TGTGCCAGCAGCTTGCGACAGGTTAGCTCCTACGAGCAGTACTTC.

The rearrangement uses TRBV30 and TRBJ1-2; D unclear. This CDR3 has 11 residues. The germline V and J ends were trimmed by 3 bases and 7 bases, with 9 bases remaining between them. The germline V gene has CDR1 GTSNPN and CDR2 SVGIG (reference sequence). CDR3 coding DNA: TGTGCCTGGAGCACTGGAGGTGGCTACACCTTC. Translation: CAWSTGGGYTF.

J is TRBJ2-5 and V is TRBV6-6; 7 bases map to TRBD2. The J call may be wrong; the DNA end is better matched by TRBJ2-7. The germline V gene has CDR1 MNHNY and CDR2 SVGAGI (reference sequence). The CDR3 is 15 amino acids. The CDR3: CASSTAGEGNYEQYF. In DNA form, the CDR3 reads TGTGCCAGCAGCACGGCGGGGGAAGGAAACTACGAGCAGTACTTC.

This chain connects TRBV5-1 to TRBJ1-5, with 8 nucleotides matching TRBD1. This CDR3 has 16 residues. Losses at the gene ends were 1 base for V and 2 bases for J; bases not matched to a gene: 5. Looked up from germline, CDR1 is SGHRS and CDR2 is YFSETQ. CDR3 DNA: TGCGCCAGCAGCTTGTCACCGACAGGGGGCAATCAGCCCCAGCATTTT. This encodes CASSLSPTGGNQPQHF.

This chain uses TRBV6-1 with TRBJ2-7; D gene uncertain. The CDR3 has 16 amino acids. V shed 4 bases and J shed 0 bases, with 16 bases lying between them. Per germline, CDR1 MNHNS and CDR2 SASEGT. CDR3 residues: CASSVGPTTSSYEQYF. The CDR3 bases are TGTGCCAGCAGTGTTGGGCCGACAACCAGCTCCTACGAGCAGTACTTC.